This T cell receptor (beta chain) is from a study of T cell changes during pregnancy in multiple sclerosis. Profiling relied on immunoSEQ multiplex PCR, and the TCRdb table lists in-frame clones only, not all of them. The sample includes tens of thousands of clones, around nine tenths of them seen just once. The V end was cut by 1 base, the J end by 4 bases, with 5 bases between. CDR3 length equals 12 residues. Germline CDR1 reads SEHNR; CDR2 reads FQNEAQ (reference sequence). This receptor was obtained from a human donor whose cells served as feeder cells for cultures in a pregnancy study. The chain combines TRBV7-9 with TRBJ2-7; D is uncertain. Sequencing was performed on peripheral blood from another person, used as feeder cells. The CDR3 DNA sequence: TGTGCCAGCAGCTTAGATCTGTACGAGCAGTACTTC. This sequence encodes CASSLDLYEQYF.